The sequence of this TCR beta chain was determined in a study of a mutant IDH1 vaccine in newly diagnosed glioma. Germline CDR1 reads LGHNA; CDR2 reads YNFKEQ. The CDR3 has 17 residues. Trimming took 3 bases from V and 0 from J, leaving 14 bases between them. This clone was counted a single time. Indicated time point: baseline, week 1 (first vaccination visit). The treatment is: pre-vaccination baseline after standard-of-care therapy. Clones were read by immunoSEQ multiplex PCR, and TCRdb kept only the in-frame ones, dropping some. The sample lists about 30,000 clones, roughly 80% occurring once. The receptor was derived from a man aged 30 to 39 with glioma. The starting material was PBMCs, obtained from a glioma patient treated with radiotherapy, temozolomide or both. The chain recombines TRBV4-2 with TRBJ2-2; perhaps TRBD2 as D (7 bases). CDR3 region: CASSHGGGAPNTGELFF. DNA of the CDR3: TGTGCCAGCAGCCATGGTGGGGGGGCGCCGAACACCGGGGAGCTGTTTTTT.